What follows are 10 T cell receptor beta chains derived from one specimen sequenced in a study of shared clonotypes between healthy human individuals. Profiling relied on immunoSEQ multiplex PCR, and the TCRdb table lists in-frame clones only, not all of them. Altogether over 700,000 clones are present, around 70% being singletons, with the ten largest covering more than 1.5%. Sequencing used memory CD4+ T cells sorted from blood. Documented subset: CD45RA-negative fraction. The receptors originated from a young woman in good health.

For the CDR3, the DNA is TGTGCCAGCTCAGCCGGCGATACGCAGTATTTT. It encodes CASSAGDTQYF. The chain carries TRBV18 and TRBJ2-3; D is unresolved. The CDR3 sequence is 11 residues long. In germline, CDR1 is KGHSH, CDR2 LQKENI. The V gene lost 5 bases and the J gene lost 6 bases, with 6 bases spanning the gap.

This clone has just a few counts. V is TRBV10-1 and J is TRBJ1-1, with 8 bases aligning to TRBD1. Losses at the gene ends were 4 bases for V and 5 bases for J; bases not matched to a gene: 6. The CDR3 contains 14 residues. CDR1 and CDR2 from the germline V gene are WNHNN and SYGVQD (reference sequence). CDR3 in DNA: TGCGCCAGCAGTGTCAGGACAGGGTGGACTGAAGCTTTCTTT. Translation: CASSVRTGWTEAFF.

As for this clone: Other DNA sequences within the sample encode an identical CDR3. The chain combines TRBV5-1 with TRBJ1-2; tentatively, D is TRBD1 (6 bases). V was pared by 0 bases and J by 0 bases, with 9 bases between. CDR3 length equals 15 residues. CDR1 is SGHRS and CDR2 is YFSETQ in the germline V gene. The CDR3 reads CASSLGAGANYGYTF. CDR3 in DNA: TGCGCCAGCAGCTTGGGGGCAGGGGCTAACTATGGCTACACCTTC.

The chain joins TRBV28 to TRBJ2-7; TRBD1 matches 8 bases. The CDR3 contains 14 residues. CDR1 and CDR2 from the germline V gene are MDHEN and SYDVKM. V lost 5 bases, J lost 3 bases, and 6 bases stayed unmatched. CDR3 loop: CASSHPRGRYEQYF. The CDR3 DNA is TGTGCCAGCAGTCATCCCAGGGGGCGCTACGAGCAGTACTTC.

The chain joins TRBV6-5 to TRBJ1-1; D uncertain. Germline CDR1 MNHEY, CDR2 SVGAGI. The CDR3 totals 14 residues. Between the trimmed V and J ends, which lost 6 bases and 8 bases, there was a span of 19 bases. In DNA, the CDR3 is TGTGCCAGCAGGAGGTGGAGGGCCAGAGGGGAAGCTTTCTTT. Protein sequence: CASRRWRARGEAFF.

The chain joins TRBV28 to TRBJ1-1; D is ambiguous. This CDR3 contains 13 residues. Germline V gene sequence: CDR1 MDHEN, CDR2 SYDVKM. Trimming shortened V by 2 bases and J by 7 bases, and 11 bases separated the two germline ends. The CDR3 DNA reads as TGTGCCAGCAGTTTACGCATCAGAGGTGAAGCTTTCTTT. It specifies CASSLRIRGEAFF.

The rearrangement uses TRBV7-8 and TRBJ2-3; D tentatively fits TRBD1 or TRBD2 (5 bases each). V gave up 5 bases and J gave up 0 bases, with 21 bases separating them. Per germline, CDR1 SGHVS and CDR2 FQNEAQ. The CDR3 extends over 18 amino acids. The CDR3: CASSPGRGSLGSTDTQYF. The CDR3 DNA is TGTGCCAGCAGCCCGGGGCGAGGTTCTTTGGGTAGCACAGATACGCAGTATTTT.

V and J are TRBV4-2 and TRBJ2-3, with 7 bases aligning to TRBD2. This CDR3 region has 15 residues. After removal of 1 base from V and 5 bases from J, the junction contained 6 bases not matched to a gene. Per germline, CDR1 LGHNA and CDR2 YNFKEQ. In DNA form, the CDR3 reads TGTGCCAGCAGCCAAGGGAGGGGCGGGGGAGATACGCAGTATTTT. Its protein product is CASSQGRGGGDTQYF.

This clone was detected only a few times. The gene calls are TRBV9 and TRBJ2-2; tentative D call: TRBD1 (6 bases). The CDR3 consists of 18 residues. The germline V and J ends were trimmed by 3 bases and 0 bases, with 18 bases remaining between them. Germline values: CDR1 SGDLS, CDR2 YYNGEE. The DNA of the CDR3 is TGTGCCAGCAGCGACCCGAAGGGGGTCACCGCGAACACCGGGGAGCTGTTTTTT. Amino acid sequence: CASSDPKGVTANTGELFF. Based on the CDR3 plus reference TRBV9 and TRBJ2-2, the full variable domain is DSGVTQTPKHLITATGQRVTLRCSPRSGDLSVYWYQQSLDQGLQFLIQYYNGEERAKGNILERFSAQQFPDLHSELNLSSLELGDSALYFCASSDPKGVTANTGELFFGEGSRLTVL.

This clone was observed a single time. The chain combines TRBV9 with TRBJ2-3, with a possible D match to TRBD2 (6 bases). This CDR3 comprises 16 residues. Germline V gives CDR1 SGDLS, CDR2 YYNGEE. Trimming took 4 bases from V and 2 from J, leaving 17 bases between them. The CDR3 DNA sequence: TGTGCCAGCAGCCGGCCTCGCGGAGGGTTCACAGATACGCAGTATTTT. Residues: CASSRPRGGFTDTQYF.